Listed below are T cell receptor beta chains from one sample, sequenced in a study of PD-L1 blockade in urothelial cancer. The assay was immunoSEQ multiplex PCR, and TCRdb's table has in-frame clones only and misses some. This sample has around 27,000 clones, with around 80% found just once. Material: PBMCs, obtained around atezolizumab (anti-PD-L1) treatment. Receptor source: a man between 50 and 59 years old with urothelial cancer. CDR3s include the opening cysteine and the closing phenylalanine or tryptophan. A D gene is named only where the DNA matches it firmly. A clone size is listed for some rows: how often the clone was seen (once, few, many), or a class if it is expanded.

V gene,D gene,clone size,J gene,CDR3 protein,CDR3 DNA
TRBV12-5,TRBD1,-,TRBJ1-1,CASGGDRALGTEAFF,TGTGCTAGTGGAGGGGACAGGGCTTTGGGCACTGAAGCTTTCTTT
TRBV30,TRBD1,-,TRBJ1-5,CAWSGGQGIQPQHF,TGTGCCTGGAGTGGGGGACAGGGTATACAGCCCCAGCATTTT
TRBV15,TRBD1,few,TRBJ1-2,CATSTRTTGDGYTF,TGTGCCACCAGCACCCGAACTACAGGGGATGGCTACACCTTC
TRBV14,TRBD1,few,TRBJ1-2,CASSPQTGRYGYTF,TGTGCCAGCAGCCCACAGACAGGGAGGTATGGCTACACCTTC
TRBV6-6,-,-,TRBJ1-4,CASIDRPTNEKLFF,TGTGCCAGCATTGACAGACCAACTAATGAAAAACTGTTTTTT
TRBV19,TRBD2,-,TRBJ2-3,CASSISGTTDTQYF,TGTGCCAGTAGTATCAGCGGGACTACAGATACGCAGTATTTT
TRBV7-6,TRBD2,once,TRBJ2-5,CASSLGLAAYQETQYF,TGTGCCAGCAGCTTAGGCCTAGCGGCTTACCAAGAGACCCAGTACTTC
TRBV25-1,TRBD1,-,TRBJ2-5,CASSETYRGPQETQYF,TGTGCCAGCAGTGAAACCTACAGGGGGCCCCAAGAGACCCAGTACTTC
TRBV5-1,-,-,TRBJ1-1,CASSRDTNTEAFF,TGCGCCAGCTCCCGGGACACAAACACTGAAGCTTTCTTT
TRBV19,TRBD1,-,TRBJ1-2,CATSRTGVNGYTF,TGTGCCACTTCCCGGACAGGAGTAAATGGCTACACCTTC
TRBV18,-,-,TRBJ2-2,CASSPIRSTGELFF,TGTGCCAGCTCACCAATCCGCAGCACCGGGGAGCTGTTTTTT
TRBV15,TRBD1,-,TRBJ2-6,CATSTGTGSGANVLTF,TGTGCCACCAGCACCGGGACAGGGTCTGGGGCCAACGTCCTGACTTTC
TRBV19,TRBD1,-,TRBJ1-6,CASTAGQAPNSPLHF,TGTGCCAGTACCGCGGGACAGGCCCCTAATTCACCCCTCCACTTT
TRBV6-5,-,-,TRBJ2-1,CASSYAQGYEQFF,TGTGCCAGCAGTTACGCACAGGGCTATGAGCAGTTCTTC
TRBV6-5,-,-,TRBJ1-2,CASSKRGFSEGGYTF,TGTGCCAGCAGCAAAAGGGGGTTTAGTGAGGGTGGCTACACCTTC